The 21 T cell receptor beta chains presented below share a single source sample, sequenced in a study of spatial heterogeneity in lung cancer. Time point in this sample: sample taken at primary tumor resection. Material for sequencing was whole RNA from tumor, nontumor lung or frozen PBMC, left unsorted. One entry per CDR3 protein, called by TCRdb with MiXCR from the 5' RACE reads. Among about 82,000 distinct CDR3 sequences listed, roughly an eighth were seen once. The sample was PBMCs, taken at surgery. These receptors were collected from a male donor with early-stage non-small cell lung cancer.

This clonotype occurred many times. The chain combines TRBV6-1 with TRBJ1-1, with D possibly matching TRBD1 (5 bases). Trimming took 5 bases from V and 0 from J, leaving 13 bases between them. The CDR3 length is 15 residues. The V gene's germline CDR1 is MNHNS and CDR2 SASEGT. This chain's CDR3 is CASSRGRILNTEAFF. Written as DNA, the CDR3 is TGTGCCAGCAGTAGGGGACGGATCTTGAACACTGAAGCTTTCTTT.

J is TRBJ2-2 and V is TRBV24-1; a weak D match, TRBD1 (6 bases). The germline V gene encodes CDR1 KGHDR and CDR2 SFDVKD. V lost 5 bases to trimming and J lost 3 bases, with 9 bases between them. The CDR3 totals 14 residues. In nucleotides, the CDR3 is TGTGCCACCAGTGTCGGACAGTACACCGGGGAGCTGTTTTTT. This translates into CATSVGQYTGELFF.

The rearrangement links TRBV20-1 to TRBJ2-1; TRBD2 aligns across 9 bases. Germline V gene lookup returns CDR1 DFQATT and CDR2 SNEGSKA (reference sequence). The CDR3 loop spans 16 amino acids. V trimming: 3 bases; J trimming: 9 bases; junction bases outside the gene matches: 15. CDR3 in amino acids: CSASGGGAYAKTEQFF. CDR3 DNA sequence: TGCAGTGCTAGCGGCGGGGGGGCGTACGCAAAGACTGAGCAGTTCTTC.

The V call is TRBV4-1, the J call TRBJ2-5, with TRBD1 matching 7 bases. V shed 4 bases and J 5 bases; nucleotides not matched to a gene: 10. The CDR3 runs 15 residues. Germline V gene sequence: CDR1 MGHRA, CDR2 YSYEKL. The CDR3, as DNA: TGCGCCAGCAGCCCCCCTAAGGGGGCCGGGGAGACCCAGTACTTC. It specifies CASSPPKGAGETQYF.

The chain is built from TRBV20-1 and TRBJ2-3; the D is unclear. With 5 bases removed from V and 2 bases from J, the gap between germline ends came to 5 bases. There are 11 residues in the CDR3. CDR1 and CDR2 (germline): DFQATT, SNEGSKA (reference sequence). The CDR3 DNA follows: TGCAGTGCTTTTGACACAGATACGCAGTATTTT. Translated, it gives CSAFDTDTQYF.

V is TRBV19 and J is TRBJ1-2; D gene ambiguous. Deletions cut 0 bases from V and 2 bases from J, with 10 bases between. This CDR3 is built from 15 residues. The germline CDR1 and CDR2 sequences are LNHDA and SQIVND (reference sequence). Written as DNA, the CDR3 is TGTGCCAGTAGTATAGAGGGAGCCAACAACTATGGCTACACCTTC. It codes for CASSIEGANNYGYTF.

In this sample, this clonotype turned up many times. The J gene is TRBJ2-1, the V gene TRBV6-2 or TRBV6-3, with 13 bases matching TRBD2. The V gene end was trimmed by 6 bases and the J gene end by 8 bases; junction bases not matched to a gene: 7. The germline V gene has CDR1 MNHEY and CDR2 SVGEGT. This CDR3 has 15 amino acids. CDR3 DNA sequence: TGTGCCAGCAGCGAGAGACTAGCGGGGGGAGATGAGCAGTTCTTC. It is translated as CASSERLAGGDEQFF.

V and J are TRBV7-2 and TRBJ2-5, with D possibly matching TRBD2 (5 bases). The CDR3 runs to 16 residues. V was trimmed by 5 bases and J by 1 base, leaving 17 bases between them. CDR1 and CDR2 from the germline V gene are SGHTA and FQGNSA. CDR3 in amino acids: CASSPRGSGLQETQYF. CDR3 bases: TGTGCCAGCAGCCCCCGAGGGAGCGGACTCCAAGAGACCCAGTACTTC.

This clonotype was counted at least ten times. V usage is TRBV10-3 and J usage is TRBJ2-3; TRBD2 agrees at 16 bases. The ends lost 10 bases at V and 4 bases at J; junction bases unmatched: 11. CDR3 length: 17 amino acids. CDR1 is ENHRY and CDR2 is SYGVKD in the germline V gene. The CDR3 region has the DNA TGTGCCACCCTACCGGGACTAGCGGGGGGGTGGTCAGATACGCAGTATTTT. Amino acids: CATLPGLAGGWSDTQYF.

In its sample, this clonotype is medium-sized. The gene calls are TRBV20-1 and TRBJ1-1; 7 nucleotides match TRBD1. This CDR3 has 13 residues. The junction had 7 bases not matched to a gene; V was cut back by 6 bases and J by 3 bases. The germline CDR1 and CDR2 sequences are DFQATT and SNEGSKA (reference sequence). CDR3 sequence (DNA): TGCAGTGCCCAGGGACAGAGGGACACTGAAGCTTTCTTT. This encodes CSAQGQRDTEAFF.

The chain's CDR3 is CASNPGQLGKEYF. CDR3 bases: TGCGCCAGCAACCCCGGACAGCTTGGGAAGGAGTACTTC. The V and J genes are TRBV5-1 and TRBJ2-7, with D maybe TRBD1 (6 bases). This CDR3 comprises 13 residues. Trimming removed 6 bases at V and 11 bases at J, with 21 bases between. The germline gives CDR1 SGHRS, CDR2 YFSETQ.

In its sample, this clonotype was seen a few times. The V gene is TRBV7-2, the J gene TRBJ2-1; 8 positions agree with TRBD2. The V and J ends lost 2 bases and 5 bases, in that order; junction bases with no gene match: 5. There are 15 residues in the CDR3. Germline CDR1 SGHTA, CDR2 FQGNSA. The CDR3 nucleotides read TGTGCCAGCAGCTTAAACGGGGGGGGCGACAATGAGCAGTTCTTC. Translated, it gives CASSLNGGGDNEQFF.

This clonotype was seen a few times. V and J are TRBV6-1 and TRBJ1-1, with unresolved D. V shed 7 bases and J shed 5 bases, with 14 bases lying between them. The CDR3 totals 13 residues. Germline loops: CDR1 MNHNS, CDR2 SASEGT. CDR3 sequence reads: CASTEASGTEAFF. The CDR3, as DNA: TGTGCCAGCACCGAAGCCTCGGGAACTGAAGCTTTCTTT.

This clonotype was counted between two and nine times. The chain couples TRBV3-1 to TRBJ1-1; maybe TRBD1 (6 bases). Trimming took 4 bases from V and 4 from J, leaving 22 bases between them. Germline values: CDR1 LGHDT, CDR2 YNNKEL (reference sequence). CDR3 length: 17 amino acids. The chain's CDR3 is CASSLPPLWGGGTEAFF. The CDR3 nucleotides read TGTGCCAGCAGCCTCCCTCCCTTGTGGGGGGGCGGCACTGAAGCTTTCTTT.

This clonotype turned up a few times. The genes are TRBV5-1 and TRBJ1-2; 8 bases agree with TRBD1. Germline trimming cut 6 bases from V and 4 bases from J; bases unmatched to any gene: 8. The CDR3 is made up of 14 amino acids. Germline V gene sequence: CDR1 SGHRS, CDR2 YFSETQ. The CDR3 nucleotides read TGCGCCAGCACCCCGGGACAGGAAATCTATGGCTACACCTTC. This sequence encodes CASTPGQEIYGYTF. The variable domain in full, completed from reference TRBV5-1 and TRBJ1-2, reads KAGVTQTPRYLIKTRGQQVTLSCSPISGHRSVSWYQQTPGQGLQFLFEYFSETQRNKGNFPGRFSGRQFSNSRSEMNVSTLELGDSALYLCASTPGQEIYGYTFGSGTRLTVV.

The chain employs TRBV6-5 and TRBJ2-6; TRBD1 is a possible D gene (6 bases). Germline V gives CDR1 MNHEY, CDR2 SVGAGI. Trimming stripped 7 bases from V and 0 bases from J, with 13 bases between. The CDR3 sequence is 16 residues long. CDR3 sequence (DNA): TGTGCCAGCAAAGGACAGCCTAACTCTGGGGCCAACGTCCTGACTTTC. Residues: CASKGQPNSGANVLTF.

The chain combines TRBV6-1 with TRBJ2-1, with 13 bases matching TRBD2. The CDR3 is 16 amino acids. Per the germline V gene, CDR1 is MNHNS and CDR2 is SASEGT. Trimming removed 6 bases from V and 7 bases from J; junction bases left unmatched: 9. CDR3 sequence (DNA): TGTGCCAGCAGCTCGACTAGCGGGGGGCCACGTAATGAGCAGTTCTTC. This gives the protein CASSSTSGGPRNEQFF.

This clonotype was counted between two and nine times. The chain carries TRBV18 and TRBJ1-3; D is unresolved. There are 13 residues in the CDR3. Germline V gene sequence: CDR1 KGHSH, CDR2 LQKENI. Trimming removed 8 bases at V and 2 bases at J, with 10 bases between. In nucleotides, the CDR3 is TGTGCCAGCAGTCCAGGACCTGGAAACACCATATATTTT. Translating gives CASSPGPGNTIYF.

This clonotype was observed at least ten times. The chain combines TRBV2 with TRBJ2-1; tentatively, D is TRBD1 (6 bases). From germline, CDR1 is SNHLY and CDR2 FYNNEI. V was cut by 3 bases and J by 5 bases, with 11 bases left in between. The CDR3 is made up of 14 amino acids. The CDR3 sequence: CASSDWQGNNEQFF. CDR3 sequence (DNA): TGTGCCAGCAGTGATTGGCAGGGGAACAATGAGCAGTTCTTC.

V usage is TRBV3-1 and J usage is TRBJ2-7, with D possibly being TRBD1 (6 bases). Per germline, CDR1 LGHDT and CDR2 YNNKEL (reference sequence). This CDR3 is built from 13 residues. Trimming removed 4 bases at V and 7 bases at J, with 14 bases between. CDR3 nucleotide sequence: TGTGCCAGCAGCCCAAACAGGGTTGGGGAGCAGTACTTC. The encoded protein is CASSPNRVGEQYF.

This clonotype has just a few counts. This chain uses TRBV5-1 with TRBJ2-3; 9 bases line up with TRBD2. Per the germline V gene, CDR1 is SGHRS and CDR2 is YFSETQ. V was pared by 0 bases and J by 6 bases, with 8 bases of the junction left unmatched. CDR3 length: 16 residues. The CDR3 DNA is TGCGCCAGCAGCTTGGAGACTAGCGGATTAGGGGATACGCAGTATTTT. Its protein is CASSLETSGLGDTQYF.